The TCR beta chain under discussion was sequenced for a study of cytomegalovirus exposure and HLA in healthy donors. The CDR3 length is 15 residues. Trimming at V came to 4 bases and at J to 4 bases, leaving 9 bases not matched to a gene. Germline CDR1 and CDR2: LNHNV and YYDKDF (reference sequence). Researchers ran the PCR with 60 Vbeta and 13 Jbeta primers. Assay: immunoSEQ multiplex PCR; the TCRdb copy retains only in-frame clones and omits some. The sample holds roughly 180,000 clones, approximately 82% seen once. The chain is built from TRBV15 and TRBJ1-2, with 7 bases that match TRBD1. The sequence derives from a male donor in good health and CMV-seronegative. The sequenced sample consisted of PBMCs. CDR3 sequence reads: CATSISGQKIYGYTF. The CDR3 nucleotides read TGTGCCACCAGCATATCGGGACAGAAAATCTATGGCTACACCTTC.